The 11 T cell receptor beta chains below all came from one sample that was sequenced in a study of cytomegalovirus exposure and HLA in healthy donors. The PCR used 60 Vbeta and 13 Jbeta primers. The method was immunoSEQ multiplex PCR; TCRdb's version includes in-frame clones alone and lacks a portion of them. The table shows under 200,000 clones, with 84% occurring only once. The sample taken for sequencing was PBMCs. The receptors shown here come from a man aged 45-65 years in good health and CMV-seropositive.

The chain joins TRBV19 to TRBJ2-7; 9 bases are a match to TRBD1. The J segment lost 3 bases and the V segment lost 3 bases, leaving 6 bases of the junction unmatched. Per the germline V gene, CDR1 is LNHDA and CDR2 is SQIVND (reference sequence). The CDR3 is 15 amino acids. CDR3 sequence (DNA): TGTGCCAGTAGTATCGGGGACAGGGTTGGCTACGAGCAGTACTTC. Translated: CASSIGDRVGYEQYF.

J is TRBJ1-2 and V is TRBV5-1, with a possible D match to TRBD1 (6 bases). The ends were cut back, 4 bases at V and 7 bases at J, with 17 bases in the middle. This CDR3 has 14 amino acids. Germline CDR1 and CDR2: SGHRS and YFSETQ. CDR3 bases: TGCGCCAGCAGCACCCACGGGGGGGCGAGTGGCTACACCTTC. Its protein product is CASSTHGGASGYTF.

The V gene is TRBV19, the J gene TRBJ2-1; TRBD2 matches 11 bases. CDR1 is LNHDA and CDR2 is SQIVND in the germline V gene (reference sequence). The CDR3 is 16 amino acids. Germline trimming cut 5 bases from V and 2 bases from J; bases unmatched to any gene: 5. The CDR3 is CASSASLAGAYNEQFF. The CDR3 DNA sequence: TGTGCCAGTAGTGCTTCACTAGCGGGGGCCTACAATGAGCAGTTCTTC.

The chain employs TRBV6-5 and TRBJ1-1; D is perhaps TRBD1 (5 bases). V gave up 2 bases and J gave up 1 base, with 8 bases separating them. The CDR3 covers 14 residues. Germline V gene sequence: CDR1 MNHEY, CDR2 SVGAGI. CDR3 coding DNA: TGTGCCAGCAGTTACGCCCAGGGGAACACTGAAGCTTTCTTT. The encoded protein is CASSYAQGNTEAFF.

The chain carries TRBV2 and TRBJ2-5, with D perhaps TRBD1 (6 bases). The germline V gene encodes CDR1 SNHLY and CDR2 FYNNEI. V shed 4 bases and J shed 2 bases, with 11 bases lying between them. CDR3 length: 14 residues. In DNA form, the CDR3 reads TGTGCCAGCAGTGGTTATACAGGGCAAGAGACCCAGTACTTC. It translates to CASSGYTGQETQYF.

The V call is TRBV20-1, the J call TRBJ1-1; the match to TRBD1 covers 7 bases. J was trimmed by 11 bases and V by 5 bases; bases with no gene match: 5. The germline CDR1 and CDR2 sequences are DFQATT and SNEGSKA (reference sequence). This CDR3 has 10 residues. The CDR3 DNA is TGCAGTGCTCGGGACAGCAGGGCTTTCTTT. Translation: CSARDSRAFF.

This rearrangement joins TRBV5-1 to TRBJ2-5; weak D call: TRBD1 (6 bases). The CDR3 contains 14 residues. Germline V lookup: CDR1 SGHRS, CDR2 YFSETQ. Trimming stripped 3 bases from V and 1 base from J, with 10 bases between. The CDR3, as DNA: TGCGCCAGCAGCTCACAGGGCCGCCAAGAGACCCAGTACTTC. This sequence encodes CASSSQGRQETQYF. Filled out from reference TRBV5-1 and TRBJ2-5, the complete variable domain reads KAGVTQTPRYLIKTRGQQVTLSCSPISGHRSVSWYQQTPGQGLQFLFEYFSETQRNKGNFPGRFSGRQFSNSRSEMNVSTLELGDSALYLCASSSQGRQETQYFGPGTRLLVL.

This clone was seen only once. This rearrangement joins TRBV6-6 to TRBJ2-5; 7 nucleotides match TRBD2. The better agreement between TRBJ2-7 and the DNA end casts doubt on the J call. This CDR3 spans 14 amino acids. Germline V gives CDR1 MNHNY, CDR2 SVGAGI (reference sequence). The CDR3: CASSYSGEGNEQYF. For the CDR3, the DNA is TGTGCCAGCAGTTACTCGGGGGAGGGTAACGAGCAGTACTTC.

This clone has a handful of counts. The V and J genes are TRBV4-1 and TRBJ2-2, with D hard to call. This CDR3 has 15 residues. V lost 1 base and J lost 3, with 9 bases in between. The germline gives CDR1 MGHRA, CDR2 YSYEKL. The CDR3 reads CASSQVLLDTGELFF. The CDR3 bases are TGCGCCAGCAGCCAAGTCTTACTTGACACCGGGGAGCTGTTTTTT.

About this clone itself: This sample includes further DNA sequences coding for the same CDR3. The chain combines TRBV19 with TRBJ1-1; 8 positions match TRBD1. The CDR3 consists of 14 residues. V shed 0 bases, J shed 6 bases, and the junction held 3 bases outside the gene matches. Germline V gene lookup returns CDR1 LNHDA and CDR2 SQIVND (reference sequence). The CDR3 here is CASSIDAGGSEAFF. The CDR3 bases are TGTGCCAGTAGTATAGATGCAGGGGGCTCTGAAGCTTTCTTT. The whole variable domain, filled in from reference TRBV19 and TRBJ1-1, reads DGGITQSPKYLFRKEGQNVTLSCEQNLNHDAMYWYRQDPGQGLRLIYYSQIVNDFQKGDIAEGYSVSREKKESFPLTVTSAQKNPTAFYLCASSIDAGGSEAFFGQGTRLTVV.

The chain carries TRBV2 and TRBJ2-1; maybe TRBD1 (6 bases). Germline-derived CDR1 and CDR2 are SNHLY and FYNNEI. The CDR3 covers 14 residues. The ends were cut back, 9 bases at V and 7 bases at J, with 19 bases in the middle. The CDR3 here is CASQLQGLGNEQFF. The CDR3 nucleotides read TGTGCCAGTCAACTTCAGGGGTTGGGTAATGAGCAGTTCTTC.